Sequencing of this TCR beta chain was carried out in a study of STAT3 mutations in large granular lymphocyte leukemia. In the study overall: Canonical activating STAT3 mutations were detected in roughly half of the longitudinally sequenced T-LGLL patients. Findings of the study overall: Some patients had dominant TCR clones larger than their STAT3 mutant burden. In about 35% of the 18 patients, new TCR clonotypes emerged after therapy. Every T-LGLL patient had at least one immunodominant TCRbeta clonotype. Persisting codominant clonotypes may have hidden a small pathogenic clone.

Points on this clone: Its cognate antigen is unknown.

The CDR3 spans 18 residues. V lost 7 bases and J lost 5; bases outside the gene matches: 17. Germline CDR1 is LNHDA and CDR2 is SQIVND (reference sequence). Assay: immunoSEQ multiplex PCR; the TCRdb copy retains only in-frame clones and omits some. The sample has tens of thousands of clones, about 86% seen once. Sequenced input: peripheral blood mononuclear cells. The chain joins TRBV19 to TRBJ2-2; 9 bases agree with TRBD1. The clonotype comes from a man between 60 and 75 years old with T-cell large granular lymphocyte leukemia. Some clones in this sample may be carry-over from other donors' samples. CDR3 in amino acids: CASKERTGTGLRTGELFF. In DNA, the CDR3 is TGTGCCAGTAAGGAGAGAACCGGGACAGGGCTCAGGACCGGGGAGCTGTTTTTT.